Detailed here is one T cell receptor (beta chain). The data are from a study of blood T cell repertoires in COVID-19. On the study more broadly: The United States, Italy and Spain were the sources of the acute and convalescent COVID-19 samples. T cells, B-cell-depleted T cells, or PBMCs supplied cDNA or gDNA.

The authors' processing: Estimated nucleated cell counts came from reference gene primer amplification. The protocol was immunoSEQ multiplex PCR, while the TCRdb copy is restricted to in-frame clones and leaves out a portion. The V and J calls and clone size come from that table; D and trimming were worked out from the DNA. This table holds 200,000 to 250,000 clones, 88% found once. The CDR3 has 17 residues. Germline values: CDR1 SEHNR, CDR2 FQNEAQ (reference sequence). The V gene end was trimmed by 4 bases and the J gene end by 4 bases; junction bases not matched to a gene: 10. The source material was peripheral blood. This TCR was recovered from a man aged 65 to 85 with acute or convalescent COVID-19. The chain links TRBV7-9 to TRBJ2-1; 10 bases line up with TRBD2. The CDR3 DNA reads as TGTGCCAGCAGCTCTAACCGACTAGCGGGCTTATACAATGAGCAGTTCTTC. Its translation is CASSSNRLAGLYNEQFF.